The 7 T cell receptor beta chains below all came from one sample that was sequenced in a study of cytomegalovirus exposure and HLA in healthy donors. With 60 Vbeta and 13 Jbeta primers, the PCR was carried out. TCRdb keeps only in-frame clones here, not all; method: immunoSEQ multiplex PCR. Among 110,000 to 150,000 clones, roughly a tenth were seen once, and the ten largest hold about 2%. Sequenced input: PBMCs. The receptors originated from a male donor in good health and CMV-seronegative.

The gene calls are TRBV4-3 and TRBJ2-1; tentative D call: TRBD1 (5 bases). V lost 1 base to trimming and J lost 7 bases, with 11 bases between them. CDR1 is LGHNA and CDR2 is YSLEER in the germline V gene. The CDR3 is 14 amino acids. CDR3 bases: TGCGCCAGCAGCCAAGTTGCGACAGATAATGAGCAGTTCTTC. Translated: CASSQVATDNEQFF.

This clone was recorded a few times. This chain joins TRBV6-1 and TRBJ1-2; 9 nucleotides match TRBD1. Germline-derived CDR1 and CDR2 are MNHNS and SASEGT. CDR3 length: 13 amino acids. V gave up 4 bases and J gave up 8 bases; unmatched junction bases: 5. The CDR3 reads CASSVETGGGYTF. CDR3 sequence (DNA): TGTGCCAGCAGTGTAGAGACAGGGGGAGGCTACACCTTC.

This clone was counted only a few times. The J gene is TRBJ2-1, the V gene TRBV4-3, with D possibly being TRBD2 (5 bases). Trimming shortened V by 0 bases and J by 7 bases, and 7 bases separated the two germline ends. CDR3 length: 13 residues. Germline V gene lookup returns CDR1 LGHNA and CDR2 YSLEER. CDR3 region: CASSQEERNEQFF. The CDR3 nucleotides read TGCGCCAGCAGCCAAGAGGAGCGGAATGAGCAGTTCTTC.

The J gene is TRBJ1-2, the V gene TRBV27; 7 bases fit TRBD1. The V segment lost 0 bases and the J segment 8 bases; nucleotides outside the gene matches: 9. CDR3 size: 15 residues. Germline V gives CDR1 MNHEY, CDR2 SMNVEV (reference sequence). CDR3 DNA: TGTGCCAGCAGTTTATCCCCTCGACAGGGAACGGGCTACACCTTC. Its translation is CASSLSPRQGTGYTF.

V and J are TRBV6-5 and TRBJ1-4, with D possibly matching TRBD1 (6 bases). The V gene lost 2 bases and the J gene lost 3 bases, with 10 bases spanning the gap. CDR3 length equals 15 residues. In germline, CDR1 is MNHEY, CDR2 SVGAGI. The DNA of the CDR3 is TGTGCCAGCAGTTACACGAGACAGGCTAATGAAAAACTGTTTTTT. This gives the protein CASSYTRQANEKLFF.

This clone has a handful of counts. The chain has TRBV28 and TRBJ2-5; TRBD1 matches 7 bases. CDR3 length equals 13 residues. Germline V gives CDR1 MDHEN, CDR2 SYDVKM. The J segment lost 5 bases and the V segment lost 8 bases, leaving 8 bases of the junction unmatched. CDR3 region: CASLSGGGETQYF. The CDR3 nucleotides read TGTGCCAGCTTATCAGGGGGTGGGGAGACCCAGTACTTC.

There are a few counts of this clone. The chain combines TRBV28 with TRBJ2-5; the match to TRBD1 covers 11 bases. V shed 6 bases, J shed 6 bases, and the junction held 12 bases outside the gene matches. Looked up from germline, CDR1 is MDHEN and CDR2 is SYDVKM. The CDR3 loop spans 16 amino acids. The CDR3 region has the DNA TGTGCCAGCAGCGCACCGGGACAGGGGGGCTTGAAGACCCAGTACTTC. Residues: CASSAPGQGGLKTQYF.